The 29 T cell receptor beta chains below were found in one sample sequenced in a study of spatial heterogeneity in lung cancer. Time point given: sample taken at primary tumor resection. TCRdb recomputed calls from the 5' RACE reads with MiXCR, one row per CDR3 protein. The profile shows around 41,000 distinct CDR3 sequences, nearly 7% of them singletons. Sequenced here: PBMCs, sampled at surgery. The receptor source for this set is a female donor with early-stage non-small cell lung cancer.

This clonotype was detected ten times or more. The genes are TRBV20-1 and TRBJ1-2; tentative D call: TRBD1 (5 bases). V gave up 0 bases and J gave up 8 bases, with 16 bases separating them. The germline gives CDR1 DFQATT, CDR2 SNEGSKA (reference sequence). The CDR3 spans 14 residues. The chain's CDR3 is CSARDFDGAGGYTF. The DNA for the CDR3 is TGCAGTGCTAGAGATTTCGACGGGGCGGGCGGCTACACCTTC.

This clonotype was recorded many times. This chain joins TRBV5-1 and TRBJ1-5; TRBD1 is a possible D gene (5 bases). This CDR3 comprises 13 residues. Germline loops: CDR1 SGHRS, CDR2 YFSETQ. With 5 bases removed from V and 0 bases from J, the gap between germline ends came to 6 bases. Here the CDR3 reads CASRGDSNQPQHF. For the CDR3, the DNA is TGCGCCAGCAGAGGGGATAGCAATCAGCCCCAGCATTTT.

In this sample, this clonotype turned up many times. This chain uses TRBV18 with TRBJ1-5; 9 bases line up with TRBD1. This CDR3 spans 16 amino acids. CDR1 and CDR2 (germline): KGHSH, LQKENI. The V segment lost 3 bases and the J segment 6 bases; nucleotides outside the gene matches: 9. The CDR3 loop is CASSPTGTGIFQPQHF. CDR3 sequence (DNA): TGTGCCAGCTCACCCACCGGGACAGGGATATTTCAGCCCCAGCATTTT.

This clonotype was detected ten times or more. The chain is built from TRBV29-1 and TRBJ1-4; D is uncertain. Trimming removed 4 bases from V and 4 bases from J, with 10 bases in between. The CDR3 is 13 amino acids. From germline, CDR1 is SQVTM and CDR2 ANQGSEA. This chain's CDR3 is CSVALNGNEKLFF. CDR3 in DNA: TGCAGCGTTGCACTCAACGGTAATGAAAAACTGTTTTTT.

This clonotype was counted between two and nine times. The chain links TRBV7-2 to TRBJ2-3; D perhaps matches TRBD1 (5 bases). The CDR3 has 15 residues. Per germline, CDR1 SGHTA and CDR2 FQGNSA. The ends were cut back, 8 bases at V and 2 bases at J, with 17 bases in the middle. The CDR3 sequence is CASRHKGVHTDTQYF. For the CDR3, the DNA is TGTGCCAGCCGCCATAAAGGGGTCCACACAGATACGCAGTATTTT.

The genes are TRBV4-1 and TRBJ1-4; weak D call: TRBD1 (5 bases). CDR3 length: 14 amino acids. CDR1 is MGHRA, CDR2 YSYEKL, per germline. The V gene lost 7 bases and the J gene lost 5 bases, with 14 bases spanning the gap. This chain's CDR3 is CASNRDGRNEKLFF. The CDR3 DNA sequence: TGCGCCAGCAACCGGGACGGCCGGAATGAAAAACTGTTTTTT.

This clonotype has just a few counts. The genes are TRBV27 and TRBJ1-4; D not certain. Germline V gene data show CDR1 as MNHEY and CDR2 as SMNVEV (reference sequence). With 3 bases removed from V and 8 bases from J, the gap between germline ends came to 4 bases. The CDR3 has 11 residues. CDR3 sequence reads: CASSFGEKLFF. The CDR3 DNA reads as TGTGCCAGCAGTTTTGGAGAAAAACTGTTTTTT.

This clonotype was counted between two and nine times. The CDR3 reads CASSQSDLSGNTIYF. The CDR3 bases are TGTGCCAGCAGCCAGTCGGACCTCTCTGGAAACACCATATATTTT. The V gene is TRBV3-1, the J gene TRBJ1-3; D is unresolved. The germline V gene encodes CDR1 LGHDT and CDR2 YNNKEL (reference sequence). With 3 bases removed from V and 0 bases from J, the gap between germline ends came to 9 bases. This CDR3 comprises 15 residues. The full variable domain, rest sourced from reference TRBV3-1 and TRBJ1-3, is DTAVSQTPKYLVTQMGNDKSIKCEQNLGHDTMYWYKQDSKKFLKIMFSYNNKELIINETVPNRFSPKSPDKAHLNLHINSLELGDSAVYFCASSQSDLSGNTIYFGEGSWLTVV.

This clonotype was observed at least ten times. This chain links TRBV9 with TRBJ2-5; D gene ambiguous. The CDR3 runs 14 residues. Germline V lookup: CDR1 SGDLS, CDR2 YYNGEE. V shed 0 bases and J shed 1 base, with 7 bases lying between them. The CDR3 DNA reads TGTGCCAGCAGCGTAGGAGGTAGCCAAGAGACCCAGTACTTC. Residues: CASSVGGSQETQYF.

The rearrangement uses TRBV7-9 and TRBJ2-7; 7 positions agree with TRBD1. Germline V CDR1 and CDR2: SEHNR, FQNEAQ (reference sequence). With V trimmed by 1 base and J by 3 bases, 15 bases remained unmatched. The CDR3 totals 18 residues. The CDR3 bases are TGTGCCAGCAGCTTAGGGGGTCGTGAGGACAGGACATTCTACGAGCAGTACTTC. Amino acid sequence: CASSLGGREDRTFYEQYF.

This chain uses TRBV19 with TRBJ1-2, with 8 bases that match TRBD1. The germline V gene has CDR1 LNHDA and CDR2 SQIVND (reference sequence). The CDR3 has 12 amino acids. J was trimmed by 4 bases and V by 9 bases; bases with no gene match: 4. DNA of the CDR3: TGTGCCAGCGAACAGGGGGGCTATGGCTACACCTTC. This encodes CASEQGGYGYTF.

This clonotype was found many times. The chain couples TRBV29-1 to TRBJ2-3; no clear D. The CDR3 sequence is 12 residues long. V shed 3 bases and J shed 1 base, with 5 bases lying between them. Germline V gene lookup returns CDR1 SQVTM and CDR2 ANQGSEA. Here the CDR3 reads CSVDEGTDTQYF. The CDR3 region has the DNA TGCAGCGTTGATGAAGGCACAGATACGCAGTATTTT.

This clonotype has ten or more counts. This sequence joins TRBV7-9 and TRBJ1-5; 8 positions agree with TRBD1. After removal of 4 bases from V and 0 bases from J, the junction contained 5 bases not matched to a gene. This CDR3 has 16 residues. The V gene's germline CDR1 is SEHNR and CDR2 FQNEAQ (reference sequence). The CDR3 DNA reads as TGTGCCAGCAGCTCGGGGACAGGCTTTAGCAATCAGCCCCAGCATTTT. It translates to CASSSGTGFSNQPQHF.

This clonotype was counted many times. The chain couples TRBV7-2 to TRBJ1-4; D is uncertain. The CDR3 length is 16 residues. The V end was cut by 3 bases, the J end by 1 base, with 12 bases between. Germline V gene sequence: CDR1 SGHTA, CDR2 FQGNSA. The CDR3 loop is CASSFGPLGTNEKLFF. CDR3 coding DNA: TGTGCCAGCAGCTTTGGCCCCCTCGGAACTAATGAAAAACTGTTTTTT. Using reference TRBV7-2 and TRBJ1-4 for the parts outside the CDR3, the full variable domain is GAGVSQSPSNKVTEKGKDVELRCDPISGHTALYWYRQSLGQGLEFLIYFQGNSAPDKSGLPSDRFSAERTGGSVSTLTIQRTQQEDSAVYLCASSFGPLGTNEKLFFGSGTQLSVL.

This clonotype was seen repeatedly, ten times or more. The V and J genes are TRBV4-2 and TRBJ2-4; no reliable D call. V gave up 0 bases and J gave up 0 bases, with 24 bases separating them. CDR3 length: 21 amino acids. Germline CDR1 and CDR2: LGHNA and YNFKEQ. Written as DNA, the CDR3 is TGTGCCAGCAGCCAAGACGTAAGGGCCATAGGCCCCCTTAAAGCCAAAAACATTCAGTACTTC. Translated: CASSQDVRAIGPLKAKNIQYF.

V usage is TRBV6-5 and J usage is TRBJ1-5; no clear D gene. The V gene's germline CDR1 is MNHEY and CDR2 SVGAGI. Trimming left V 7 bases short and J 0 bases short, with 13 bases between. The CDR3 runs 15 residues. The CDR3 DNA follows: TGTGCCAGCACGGCAGGCTATTATAGCAATCAGCCCCAGCATTTT. Residues: CASTAGYYSNQPQHF.

The chain has TRBV11-2 and TRBJ2-7; 8 nucleotides line up with TRBD1. J was trimmed by 5 bases and V by 5 bases; bases with no gene match: 5. The CDR3 length is 13 residues. Germline assignment: CDR1 SGHAT and CDR2 FQNNGV. This CDR3 is CASSPSRGHEQYF. As DNA, the CDR3 is TGTGCCAGCAGCCCATCCAGGGGGCACGAGCAGTACTTC.

The sample holds many counts of this clonotype. The CDR3, as DNA: TGTGCCAGCAGCCACCGGACTAGCCGAGATCTAGAGACCCAGTACTTC. Its protein is CASSHRTSRDLETQYF. The rearrangement uses TRBV13 and TRBJ2-5; TRBD2 agrees at 8 bases. The ends lost 5 bases at V and 4 bases at J; junction bases unmatched: 12. The CDR3 runs to 16 residues. Germline CDR1 reads PRHDT; CDR2 reads FYEKMQ (reference sequence).

This chain joins TRBV11-2 and TRBJ2-1; the D is unclear. CDR1 is SGHAT and CDR2 is FQNNGV in the germline V gene. The V and J ends lost 0 bases and 11 bases respectively, with 20 bases between them. The CDR3 spans 16 residues. The CDR3 region has the DNA TGTGCCAGCAGCTTAGATCTCTTGGTAACCGCGTGCCAGCAGTTCTTC. Translated: CASSLDLLVTACQQFF. The full variable domain, its missing parts supplied by reference TRBV11-2 and TRBJ2-1, is EAGVAQSPRYKIIEKRQSVAFWCNPISGHATLYWYQQILGQGPKLLIQFQNNGVVDDSQLPKDRFSAERLKGVDSTLKIQPAKLEDSAVYLCASSLDLLVTACQQFFGPGTRLTVL.

This clonotype was observed at least ten times. V usage is TRBV7-9 and J usage is TRBJ2-7; D may be TRBD1 (6 bases). CDR3 length: 12 amino acids. Germline CDR1 and CDR2: SEHNR and FQNEAQ (reference sequence). Trimming took 5 bases from V and 3 from J, leaving 8 bases between them. This chain's CDR3 is CASSLTGYEQYF. The DNA of the CDR3 is TGTGCCAGCAGCCTGACAGGCTACGAGCAGTACTTC.

This clonotype was counted many times. The chain has TRBV7-8 and TRBJ1-2, with TRBD1 identical over 8 bases. The germline V gene has CDR1 SGHVS and CDR2 FQNEAQ. After removal of 5 bases from V and 4 bases from J, the junction contained 9 bases not matched to a gene. The CDR3 consists of 15 residues. The CDR3 bases are TGTGCCAGCAGCACTCGACAGGGGCTGGGCTATGGCTACACCTTC. Residues: CASSTRQGLGYGYTF.

In this sample, this clonotype turned up a few times. The rearrangement links TRBV15 to TRBJ2-7; 13 bases line up with TRBD2. The germline CDR1 and CDR2 sequences are LNHNV and YYDKDF (reference sequence). The CDR3 length is 16 residues. The J segment lost 0 bases and the V segment lost 4 bases, leaving 3 bases of the junction unmatched. CDR3 bases: TGTGCCACCAGCACGACTAGCGGGGGGCGCTCCTACGAGCAGTACTTC. Translating gives CATSTTSGGRSYEQYF.

This clonotype was seen repeatedly, ten times or more. CDR3 sequence reads: CASSAGTPATNEKLFF. The CDR3 nucleotides read TGCGCCAGCAGCGCAGGGACACCGGCAACTAATGAAAAACTGTTTTTT. This rearrangement joins TRBV5-1 to TRBJ1-4; D perhaps matches TRBD1 (6 bases). CDR3 size: 16 residues. Germline values: CDR1 SGHRS, CDR2 YFSETQ. Between the trimmed V and J ends, which lost 4 bases and 0 bases, there was a span of 13 bases.

This clonotype was seen at least ten times. This chain joins TRBV5-1 and TRBJ2-3; 12 bases are shared with TRBD2. The CDR3 consists of 18 residues. Germline CDR1 SGHRS, CDR2 YFSETQ. V dropped 2 bases and J dropped 2; count of bases not matched to a gene: 9. CDR3 protein: CASSFGGLAGGTTDTQYF. For the CDR3, the DNA is TGCGCCAGCAGCTTTGGTGGTCTAGCGGGGGGGACCACAGATACGCAGTATTTT.

The chain combines TRBV29-1 with TRBJ2-5; D perhaps matches TRBD1 (6 bases). This CDR3 region has 15 residues. Trimming left V 3 bases short and J 4 bases short, with 18 bases between. CDR1 is SQVTM, CDR2 ANQGSEA, per germline. The CDR3 reads CSVEGPEGERETQYF. The CDR3 region has the DNA TGCAGCGTTGAGGGACCCGAGGGGGAAAGAGAGACCCAGTACTTC. The full variable domain, completed using reference TRBV29-1 and TRBJ2-5, is SAVISQKPSRDICQRGTSLTIQCQVDSQVTMMFWYRQQPGQSLTLIATANQGSEATYESGFVIDKFPISRPNLTFSTLTVSNMSPEDSSIYLCSVEGPEGERETQYFGPGTRLLVL.

This clonotype was detected many times. The chain employs TRBV30 and TRBJ1-2; D uncertain. V gave up 0 bases and J gave up 8 bases, with 13 bases separating them. CDR1 and CDR2 (germline): GTSNPN, SVGIG (reference sequence). CDR3 length: 13 residues. CDR3 region: CAWSVLRAGGYTF. CDR3 coding DNA: TGTGCCTGGAGTGTACTTCGGGCTGGGGGCTACACCTTC. The variable domain in full, completed from reference TRBV30 and TRBJ1-2, reads SQTIHQWPATLVQPVGSPLSLECTVEGTSNPNLYWYRQAAGRGLQLLFYSVGIGQISSEVPQNLSASRPQDRQFILSSKKLLLSDSGFYLCAWSVLRAGGYTFGSGTRLTVV.

Notes on this clonotype: A much bigger clone sits one base away, suggesting this may be a read error. This chain joins TRBV4-3 and TRBJ2-3; TRBD1 matches at 10 bases. The CDR3 loop spans 15 amino acids. CDR1 and CDR2 from the germline V gene are LGHNA and YSLEER. CDR3 amino acids: CVSSQGTGVADTQYF. The DNA of the CDR3 is TGCGTCAGCAGCCAGGGGACAGGGGTGGCAGATACGCAGTATTTT.

This clonotype was seen ten or more times. This chain links TRBV20-1 with TRBJ2-1; D possibly uses TRBD1 or TRBD2 (5 bases each). The CDR3 runs to 11 residues. Germline V gene sequence: CDR1 DFQATT, CDR2 SNEGSKA (reference sequence). The V and J ends lost 6 bases and 10 bases respectively, with 13 bases between them. The CDR3 loop is CSAGDAEEQFF. CDR3 DNA: TGCAGTGCGGGGGACGCTGAAGAGCAGTTCTTC.

This clonotype was detected a few times. V and J are TRBV12-2 and TRBJ1-5; TRBD1, the D gene given by the table, was not confirmed from the DNA. TRBV12-2 is flagged as a pseudogene. The CDR3 sequence is 16 residues long. DNA of the CDR3: TGTGCAAGTCGCATCCGACACAGGAGTATTCATCAGCCCCAGCATTTT. Residues: CASRIRHRSIHQPQHF.